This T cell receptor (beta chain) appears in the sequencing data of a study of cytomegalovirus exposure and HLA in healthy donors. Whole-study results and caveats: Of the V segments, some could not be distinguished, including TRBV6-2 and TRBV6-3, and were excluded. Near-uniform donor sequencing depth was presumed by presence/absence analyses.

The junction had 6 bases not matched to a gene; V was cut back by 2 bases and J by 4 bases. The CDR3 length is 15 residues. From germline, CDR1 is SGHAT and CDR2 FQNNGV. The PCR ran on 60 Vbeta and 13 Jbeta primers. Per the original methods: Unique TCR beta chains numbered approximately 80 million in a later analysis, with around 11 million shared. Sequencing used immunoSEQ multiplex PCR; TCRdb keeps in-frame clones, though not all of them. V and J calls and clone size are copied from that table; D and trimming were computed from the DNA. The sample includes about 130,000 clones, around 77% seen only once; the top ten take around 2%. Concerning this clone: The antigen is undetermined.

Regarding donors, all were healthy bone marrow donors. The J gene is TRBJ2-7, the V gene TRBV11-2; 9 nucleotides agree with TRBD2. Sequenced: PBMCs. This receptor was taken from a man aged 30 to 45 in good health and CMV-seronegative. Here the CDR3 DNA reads TGTGCCAGCAGCTTATTAGCGGGAGAGACGTACGAGCAGTACTTC. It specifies CASSLLAGETYEQYF.